The 25 T cell receptor beta chains reported below all come from one sample, sequenced in a study of T-cell memory formation after mild COVID-19. TCRdb ran MiXCR on the 5' RACE reads and lists one entry per CDR3 protein. This table holds some 290,000 distinct CDR3 sequences, around 15% found once. Source material: PBMCs or a T cell subset sorted from them (not recorded which). The receptor set was obtained from a man between 18 and 29 years old who had mild COVID-19 (a few samples of this study predate the infection). Cell type and time point are not known.

In its sample, this clonotype was seen many times. The chain recombines TRBV4-1 with TRBJ2-7, with D tentatively TRBD1 (5 bases). This CDR3 spans 15 amino acids. V shed 0 bases and J shed 6 bases, with 15 bases lying between them. In germline, CDR1 is MGHRA, CDR2 YSYEKL. This chain's CDR3 is CASSQDHRTFSEQYV. CDR3 DNA: TGCGCCAGCAGCCAAGATCACCGGACATTTTCCGAGCAGTACGTC.

The rearrangement joins TRBV19 to TRBJ1-5; D possibly corresponds to TRBD1 (5 bases). Trimming shortened V by 5 bases and J by 0 bases, and 11 bases separated the two germline ends. The length of the CDR3 is 15 residues. The germline V gene encodes CDR1 LNHDA and CDR2 SQIVND (reference sequence). CDR3 in DNA: TGTGCCAGTAGTTCTGGGGCTTATAGCAATCAGCCCCAGCATTTT. Translated, it gives CASSSGAYSNQPQHF.

The chain recombines TRBV19 with TRBJ1-5; TRBD1 matches 7 bases. V was clipped by 8 bases and J by 2 bases; unmatched bases: 6. Per germline, CDR1 LNHDA and CDR2 SQIVND (reference sequence). CDR3 length equals 14 residues. The CDR3, as DNA: TGTGCCAGTGAACAGGGGATGGGCAATCAGCCCCAGCATTTT. Translated, it gives CASEQGMGNQPQHF.

This clonotype has only a few counts. The rearrangement uses TRBV7-6 and TRBJ2-7, with TRBD1 matching over 8 bases. Germline CDR1 is SGHVS and CDR2 is FNYEAQ. Trimming removed 1 base from V and 2 bases from J; junction bases left unmatched: 4. The CDR3 consists of 15 residues. In nucleotides, the CDR3 is TGTGCCAGCAGCTTAGAGGACAGGGAGGCCTACGAGCAGTACTTC. It codes for CASSLEDREAYEQYF. Drawing the rest from reference TRBV7-6 and TRBJ2-7, the complete variable domain is GAGVSQSPRYKVTKRGQDVALRCDPISGHVSLYWYRQALGQGPEFLTYFNYEAQQDKSGLPNDRFSAERPEGSISTLTIQRTEQRDSAMYRCASSLEDREAYEQYFGPGTRLTVT.

In its sample, this clonotype was seen many times. This chain connects TRBV20-1 to TRBJ2-1, with 12 bases aligning to TRBD2. CDR3 length: 16 amino acids. The germline CDR1 and CDR2 sequences are DFQATT and SNEGSKA (reference sequence). V shed 5 bases, J shed 9 bases, and the junction held 14 bases outside the gene matches. The CDR3 DNA sequence: TGCAGTGCTCGAGGTTACCGACTAGCGGGGGACGCTGAGCAGTTCTTC. It codes for CSARGYRLAGDAEQFF.

The chain couples TRBV6-6 to TRBJ2-1, with 8 bases identical to TRBD2. J lost 9 bases, V lost 4 bases, and 14 bases had no gene match. The germline gives CDR1 MNHNY, CDR2 SVGAGI (reference sequence). The CDR3 extends over 16 amino acids. For the CDR3, the DNA is TGTGCCAGCAGTTGGGTAGCGGGGCGCTTTCCCTCTGAGCAGTTCTTC. It is translated as CASSWVAGRFPSEQFF.

This clonotype was observed a handful of times. The chain carries TRBV9 and TRBJ2-5; 8 bases align to TRBD2. V lost 0 bases, J lost 4 bases, and 2 bases stayed unmatched. The CDR3 has 14 residues. Germline CDR1 and CDR2: SGDLS and YYNGEE. The CDR3 reads CASSVGSGGETQYF. In nucleotides, the CDR3 is TGTGCCAGCAGCGTAGGGAGCGGGGGAGAGACCCAGTACTTC.

The gene calls are TRBV21-1 and TRBJ2-7; the table's D call, TRBD1, was not checked against the DNA. TRBV21-1 is a known pseudogene. The CDR3 covers 13 residues. The chain's CDR3 is CASSNGRIYEQYF. The CDR3 nucleotides are TGTGCCAGCAGCAATGGGCGGATCTACGAGCAGTACTTC.

V gene TRBV5-1 combines with J gene TRBJ1-2; 9 bases map to TRBD1. CDR3 length: 16 amino acids. From germline, CDR1 is SGHRS and CDR2 YFSETQ. J gave up 2 bases and V 1 base, and 6 bases lay outside the gene matches. The chain's CDR3 is CASSLWPGQGNYGYTF. As DNA, the CDR3 is TGCGCCAGCAGCTTGTGGCCGGGACAGGGAAACTATGGCTACACCTTC.

The sample holds a few counts of this clonotype. The chain's CDR3 is CASSFNQNTEAFF. CDR3 coding DNA: TGCGCCAGCAGCTTTAACCAGAACACTGAAGCTTTCTTT. The chain is built from TRBV5-1 and TRBJ1-1; D is ambiguous. V lost 2 bases and J lost 1, with 6 bases in between. The CDR3 consists of 13 residues. Germline V gene data show CDR1 as SGHRS and CDR2 as YFSETQ.

The chain is built from TRBV4-3 and TRBJ1-2; 7 bases fit TRBD1. The CDR3 runs to 17 residues. CDR1 LGHNA and CDR2 YSLEER come from the germline V gene. Trimming at V came to 1 base and at J to 8 bases, leaving 16 bases not matched to a gene. In DNA form, the CDR3 reads TGCGCCAGCAGCCAAGCCCCTCGAGACAGGGCCTCAGCCGGCTACACCTTC. It translates to CASSQAPRDRASAGYTF.

This clonotype was detected a few times. V is TRBV27 and J is TRBJ1-4; no firm D call. Per the germline V gene, CDR1 is MNHEY and CDR2 is SMNVEV (reference sequence). V was pared by 1 base and J by 7 bases, with 10 bases between. The CDR3 runs 14 residues. In nucleotides, the CDR3 is TGTGCCAGCAGTTTATTGACGGCAGGTGAAAAACTGTTTTTT. Residues: CASSLLTAGEKLFF.

This clonotype was detected a few times. DNA of the CDR3: TGTGCCAGCAGCTTACGCGGACAGGGCTACGAGCAGTACGTC. It specifies CASSLRGQGYEQYV. The chain couples TRBV7-8 to TRBJ2-7, with 8 bases identical to TRBD1. Germline V gene data show CDR1 as SGHVS and CDR2 as FQNEAQ. Losses at the gene ends were 2 bases for V and 3 bases for J; bases not matched to a gene: 3. The CDR3 loop spans 14 amino acids.

This clonotype was observed many times. The CDR3 sequence: CASSLGPGTIYGYTF. CDR3 in DNA: TGTGCCAGCAGCTTAGGTCCAGGAACTATCTATGGCTACACCTTC. The rearrangement links TRBV7-2 to TRBJ1-2; D remains ambiguous. The CDR3 covers 15 residues. Trimming pared 1 base from V and 4 bases from J, leaving 13 bases between. Germline loops: CDR1 SGHTA, CDR2 FQGNSA. The full variable domain, completed using reference TRBV7-2 and TRBJ1-2, is GAGVSQSPSNKVTEKGKDVELRCDPISGHTALYWYRQSLGQGLEFLIYFQGNSAPDKSGLPSDRFSAERTGGSVSTLTIQRTQQEDSAVYLCASSLGPGTIYGYTFGSGTRLTVV.

V and J are TRBV5-1 and TRBJ2-5; D ambiguous. The CDR3 covers 14 residues. V shed 4 bases and J shed 5 bases, with 15 bases lying between them. Germline V gene sequence: CDR1 SGHRS, CDR2 YFSETQ. The CDR3 reads CASSHLGSRETQYF. The CDR3 DNA reads as TGCGCCAGCAGCCATTTGGGTTCGAGGGAGACCCAGTACTTC.

V usage is TRBV27 and J usage is TRBJ2-1, with 7 bases identical to TRBD2. The germline V gene encodes CDR1 MNHEY and CDR2 SMNVEV (reference sequence). This CDR3 is 17 amino acids long. Germline trimming cut 4 bases from V and 7 bases from J; bases unmatched to any gene: 16. CDR3 coding DNA: TGTGCCAGCAGTTCCCTCAGTGGGGCCAGGGAGGGTAATGAGCAGTTCTTC. Translation: CASSSLSGAREGNEQFF.

The chain combines TRBV4-3 with TRBJ1-4; 10 nucleotides align to TRBD1. There are 18 residues in the CDR3. V lost 0 bases to trimming and J lost 5 bases; unmatched junction nucleotides: 9. Germline CDR1 is LGHNA and CDR2 is YSLEER. The CDR3: CASSQEATWTGGNEKLFF. CDR3 coding DNA: TGCGCCAGCAGCCAAGAAGCTACCTGGACAGGGGGAAATGAAAAACTGTTTTTT.

This clonotype came up a few times. The V call is TRBV20-1, the J call TRBJ2-3; TRBD2 matches at 8 bases. In germline, CDR1 is DFQATT, CDR2 SNEGSKA (reference sequence). With V trimmed by 6 bases and J by 2 bases, 7 bases remained unmatched. The CDR3 length is 14 residues. CDR3 region: CSALGLDFTDTQYF. In nucleotides, the CDR3 is TGCAGTGCGCTGGGACTAGACTTCACAGATACGCAGTATTTT.

This chain joins TRBV27 and TRBJ1-5, with a tentative D call TRBD1 (6 bases). Germline V lookup: CDR1 MNHEY, CDR2 SMNVEV (reference sequence). The CDR3 runs to 15 residues. Trimming stripped 6 bases from V and 7 bases from J, with 19 bases between. The CDR3 loop reads CASSLGSGDLQPQHF. DNA for the CDR3: TGTGCCAGCAGCCTGGGCTCAGGGGATTTGCAGCCCCAGCATTTT.

This clonotype was detected a few times. The chain is built from TRBV20-1 and TRBJ2-5, with a tentative D call TRBD1 (5 bases). V dropped 7 bases and J dropped 9 bases, with 12 bases sitting between them. CDR1 is DFQATT and CDR2 is SNEGSKA in the germline V gene (reference sequence). This CDR3 has 10 residues. The CDR3 spells CSVGVVAQYF. The CDR3 nucleotides are TGCAGTGTAGGGGTTGTGGCCCAGTACTTC.

The V gene is TRBV7-2, the J gene TRBJ1-1, with D possibly matching TRBD1 (6 bases). Trimming took 6 bases from V and 8 from J, leaving 13 bases between them. Germline values: CDR1 SGHTA, CDR2 FQGNSA. This CDR3 comprises 12 residues. For the CDR3, the DNA is TGTGCCAGCAGTTATTACGGGGGCGAAGCTTTCTTT. Its translation is CASSYYGGEAFF.

This clonotype was detected a few times. This chain links TRBV6-4 with TRBJ1-2; D possibly corresponds to TRBD1 (5 bases). Germline CDR1 is MRHNA and CDR2 is SNTAGT. The CDR3 has 13 residues. Trimming shortened V by 0 bases and J by 8 bases, and 10 bases separated the two germline ends. The chain's CDR3 is CASSDSQGRGYTF. The CDR3 coding sequence is TGTGCCAGCAGTGACTCCCAGGGTCGAGGCTACACCTTC.

In its sample, this clonotype was seen a few times. This sequence joins TRBV28 and TRBJ2-3; a possible D gene is TRBD1 (6 bases). V gave up 8 bases and J gave up 2 bases, with 17 bases separating them. The CDR3 is 15 residues long. CDR1 MDHEN and CDR2 SYDVKM come from the germline V gene. The CDR3 nucleotides are TGTGCCAGCCAGGGAGACAGGCGCAACACAGATACGCAGTATTTT. This encodes CASQGDRRNTDTQYF.

This clonotype was observed many times. V gene TRBV28 combines with J gene TRBJ2-1, with a possible D match to TRBD2 (6 bases). There are 14 residues in the CDR3. Germline lookup yields CDR1 MDHEN and CDR2 SYDVKM. Trimming stripped 11 bases from V and 2 bases from J, with 16 bases between. CDR3 sequence reads: CAGSGTLTYNEQFF. In DNA form, the CDR3 reads TGTGCCGGTTCCGGGACTCTGACCTACAATGAGCAGTTCTTC.

The chain uses TRBV7-2 and TRBJ1-2; D is perhaps TRBD1 (5 bases). Deletions cut 4 bases from V and 7 bases from J, with 13 bases between. Germline V CDR1 and CDR2: SGHTA, FQGNSA. CDR3 length: 13 residues. CDR3 residues: CASSYPQGGGYTF. CDR3 in DNA: TGTGCCAGCAGCTACCCGCAGGGAGGTGGCTACACCTTC. Full variable domain (remainder filled in from reference TRBV7-2 and TRBJ1-2): GAGVSQSPSNKVTEKGKDVELRCDPISGHTALYWYRQSLGQGLEFLIYFQGNSAPDKSGLPSDRFSAERTGGSVSTLTIQRTQQEDSAVYLCASSYPQGGGYTFGSGTRLTVV.